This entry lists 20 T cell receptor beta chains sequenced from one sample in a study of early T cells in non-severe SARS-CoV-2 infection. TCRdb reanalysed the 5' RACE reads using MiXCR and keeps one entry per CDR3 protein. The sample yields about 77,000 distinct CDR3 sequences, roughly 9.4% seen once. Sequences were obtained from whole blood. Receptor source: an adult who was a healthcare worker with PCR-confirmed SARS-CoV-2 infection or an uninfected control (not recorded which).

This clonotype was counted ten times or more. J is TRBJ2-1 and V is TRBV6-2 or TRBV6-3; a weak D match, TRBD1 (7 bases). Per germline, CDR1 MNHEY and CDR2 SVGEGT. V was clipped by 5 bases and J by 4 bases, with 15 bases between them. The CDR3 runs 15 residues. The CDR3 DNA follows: TGTGCCAGCAGTGCGCGGGACAGAGTATACAATGAGCAGTTCTTC. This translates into CASSARDRVYNEQFF.

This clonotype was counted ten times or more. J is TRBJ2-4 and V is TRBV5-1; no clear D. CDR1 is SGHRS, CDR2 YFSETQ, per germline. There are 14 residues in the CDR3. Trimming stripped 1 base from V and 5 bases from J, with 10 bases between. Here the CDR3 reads CASSLMGKENIQYF. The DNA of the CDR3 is TGCGCCAGCAGCTTGATGGGGAAGGAAAACATTCAGTACTTC.

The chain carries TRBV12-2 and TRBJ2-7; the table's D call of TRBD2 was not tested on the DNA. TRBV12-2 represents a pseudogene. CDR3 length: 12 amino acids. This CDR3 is CAHSGLSYEQYF. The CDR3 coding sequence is TGTGCACATAGCGGCCTCTCCTACGAGCAGTACTTC.

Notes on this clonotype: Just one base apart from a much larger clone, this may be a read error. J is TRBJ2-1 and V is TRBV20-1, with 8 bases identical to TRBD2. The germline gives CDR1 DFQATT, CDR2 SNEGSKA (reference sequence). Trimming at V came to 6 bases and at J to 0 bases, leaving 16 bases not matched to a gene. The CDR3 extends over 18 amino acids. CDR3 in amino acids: CSAPLGLVGLSSYNEQFF. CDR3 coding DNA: TGCAGTGCCCCATTGGGACTAGTGGGCTTAAGCTCCTACAATGAGCAGTTCTTC.

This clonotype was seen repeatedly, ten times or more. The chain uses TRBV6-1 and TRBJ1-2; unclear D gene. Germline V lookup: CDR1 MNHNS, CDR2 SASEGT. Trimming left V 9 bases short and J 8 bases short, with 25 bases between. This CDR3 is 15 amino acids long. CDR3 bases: TGTGCCAGTGTTCTGGCCGAAGCTCAAATAGGAGGCTACACCTTC. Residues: CASVLAEAQIGGYTF.

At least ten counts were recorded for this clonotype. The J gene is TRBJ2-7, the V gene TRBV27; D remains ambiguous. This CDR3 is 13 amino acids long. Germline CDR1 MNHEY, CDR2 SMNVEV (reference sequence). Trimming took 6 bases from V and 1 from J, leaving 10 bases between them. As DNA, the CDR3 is TGTGCCAGCAGGCTACACCCTTCCTACGAGCAGTACTTC. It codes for CASRLHPSYEQYF.

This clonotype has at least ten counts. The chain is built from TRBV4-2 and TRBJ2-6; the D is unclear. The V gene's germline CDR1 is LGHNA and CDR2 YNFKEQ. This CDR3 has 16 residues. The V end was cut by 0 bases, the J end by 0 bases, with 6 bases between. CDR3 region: CASSQEVGSGANVLTF. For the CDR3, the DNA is TGTGCCAGCAGCCAAGAAGTAGGCTCTGGGGCCAACGTCCTGACTTTC.

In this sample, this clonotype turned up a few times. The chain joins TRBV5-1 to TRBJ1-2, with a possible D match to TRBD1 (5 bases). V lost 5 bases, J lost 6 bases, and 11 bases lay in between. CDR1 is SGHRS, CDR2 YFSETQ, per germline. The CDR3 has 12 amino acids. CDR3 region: CASSSAGHGYTF. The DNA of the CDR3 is TGCGCCAGCAGTTCGGCAGGGCATGGCTACACCTTC.

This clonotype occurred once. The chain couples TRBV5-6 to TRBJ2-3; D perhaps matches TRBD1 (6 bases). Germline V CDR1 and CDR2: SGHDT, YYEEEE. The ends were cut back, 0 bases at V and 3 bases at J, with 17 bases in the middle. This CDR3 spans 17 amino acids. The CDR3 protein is CASSLGPRDTGTDTQYF. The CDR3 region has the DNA TGTGCCAGCAGCTTGGGCCCCCGGGACACAGGGACAGATACGCAGTATTTT.

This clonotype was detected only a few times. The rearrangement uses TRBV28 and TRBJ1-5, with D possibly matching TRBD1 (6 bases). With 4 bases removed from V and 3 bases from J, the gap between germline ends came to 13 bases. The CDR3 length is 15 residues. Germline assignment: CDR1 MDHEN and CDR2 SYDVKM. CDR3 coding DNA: TGTGCCAGCAGTTCCCCGCAGGGGCCCAATCAGCCCCAGCATTTT. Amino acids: CASSSPQGPNQPQHF. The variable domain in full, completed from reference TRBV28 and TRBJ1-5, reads DVKVTQSSRYLVKRTGEKVFLECVQDMDHENMFWYRQDPGLGLRLIYFSYDVKMKEKGDIPEGYSVSREKKERFSLILESASTNQTSMYLCASSSPQGPNQPQHFGDGTRLSIL.

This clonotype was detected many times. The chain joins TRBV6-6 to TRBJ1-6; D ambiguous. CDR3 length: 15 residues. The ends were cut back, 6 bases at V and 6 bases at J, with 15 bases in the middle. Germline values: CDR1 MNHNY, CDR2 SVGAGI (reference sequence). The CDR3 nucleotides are TGTGCCAGCAGGTCCGGGGTGGGCCGTAATTCACCCCTCCACTTT. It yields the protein CASRSGVGRNSPLHF.

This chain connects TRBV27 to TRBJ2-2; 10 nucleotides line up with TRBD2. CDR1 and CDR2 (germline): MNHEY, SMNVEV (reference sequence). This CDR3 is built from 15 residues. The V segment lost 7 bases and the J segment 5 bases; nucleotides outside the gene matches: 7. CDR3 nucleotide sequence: TGTGCCAGCATGGTAGCGGGAGGAGGAACCGGGGAGCTGTTTTTT. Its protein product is CASMVAGGGTGELFF.

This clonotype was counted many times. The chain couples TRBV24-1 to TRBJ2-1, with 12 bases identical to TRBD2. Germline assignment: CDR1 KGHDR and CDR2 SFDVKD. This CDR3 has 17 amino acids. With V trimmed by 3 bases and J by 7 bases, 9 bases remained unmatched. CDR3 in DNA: TGTGCCACCAGTGATAACCTAGCGGGAGGGGCTTGGAATGAGCAGTTCTTC. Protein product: CATSDNLAGGAWNEQFF.

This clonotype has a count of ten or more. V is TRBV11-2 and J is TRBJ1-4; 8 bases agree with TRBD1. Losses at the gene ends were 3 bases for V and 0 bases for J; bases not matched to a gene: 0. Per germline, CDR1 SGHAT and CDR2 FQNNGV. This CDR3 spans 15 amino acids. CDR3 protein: CASSLTGATNEKLFF. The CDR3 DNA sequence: TGTGCCAGCAGCTTGACAGGGGCAACTAATGAAAAACTGTTTTTT.

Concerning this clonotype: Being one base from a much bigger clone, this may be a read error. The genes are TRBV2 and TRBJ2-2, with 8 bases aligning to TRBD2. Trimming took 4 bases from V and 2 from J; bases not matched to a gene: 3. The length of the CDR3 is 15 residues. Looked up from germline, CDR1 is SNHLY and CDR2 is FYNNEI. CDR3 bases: TGTGCCAGCAGTGGAACTAGCGGAAACACCGGGGAGCTGTTTTTT. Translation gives CASSGTSGNTGELFF.

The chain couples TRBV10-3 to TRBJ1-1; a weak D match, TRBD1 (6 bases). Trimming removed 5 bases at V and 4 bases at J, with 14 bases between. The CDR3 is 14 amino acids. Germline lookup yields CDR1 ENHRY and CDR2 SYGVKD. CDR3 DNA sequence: TGTGCCATCAGTCCGGACAGAGAATTCACTGAAGCTTTCTTT. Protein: CAISPDREFTEAFF.

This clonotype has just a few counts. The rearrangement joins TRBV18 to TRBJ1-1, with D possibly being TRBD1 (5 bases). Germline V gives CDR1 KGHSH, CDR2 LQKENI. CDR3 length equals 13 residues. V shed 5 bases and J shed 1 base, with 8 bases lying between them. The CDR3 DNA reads TGTGCCAGCTCAGGGGCAGGGAACACTGAAGCTTTCTTT. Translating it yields CASSGAGNTEAFF.

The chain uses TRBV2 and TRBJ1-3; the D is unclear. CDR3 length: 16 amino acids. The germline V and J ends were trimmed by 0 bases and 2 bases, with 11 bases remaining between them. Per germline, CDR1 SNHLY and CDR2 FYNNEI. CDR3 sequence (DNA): TGTGCCAGCAGTGAAGCGGGTCCAGGCCCTGGAAACACCATATATTTT. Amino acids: CASSEAGPGPGNTIYF.

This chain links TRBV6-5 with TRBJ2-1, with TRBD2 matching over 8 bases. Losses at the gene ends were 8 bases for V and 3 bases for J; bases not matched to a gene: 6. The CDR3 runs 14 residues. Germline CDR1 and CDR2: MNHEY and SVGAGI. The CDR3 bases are TGTGCCAGCCAGAAGAGCGGGGGCTACAATGAGCAGTTCTTC. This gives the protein CASQKSGGYNEQFF.

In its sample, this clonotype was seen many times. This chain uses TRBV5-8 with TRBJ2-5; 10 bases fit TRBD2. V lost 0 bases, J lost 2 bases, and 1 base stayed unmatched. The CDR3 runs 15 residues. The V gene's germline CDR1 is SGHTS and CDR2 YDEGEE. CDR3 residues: CASSLGTSGQETQYF. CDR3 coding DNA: TGTGCCAGCAGCTTGGGGACTAGCGGACAAGAGACCCAGTACTTC.